This T cell receptor beta chain was observed in a study of shared clonotypes between healthy human individuals. The study's findings and limits: An effect of sequencing depth on clonotype sharing among donors was expected. Represented genetic and exposure-history diversity was restricted by having few donors.

Germline CDR1 and CDR2: LNHNV and YYDKDF (reference sequence). This CDR3 has 16 amino acids. The trim removed 2 bases at V and 2 bases at J, leaving 4 bases unmatched. The authors split each subset's genomic DNA evenly across several immunoSEQ plates. Only in-frame clones appear in the TCRdb table, and some are missing; sequencing was by immunoSEQ multiplex PCR. The sample has fewer than 600,000 clones; 79% are singletons. In regard to this clone: Its specificity is unknown.

The study enrolled healthy HIV-negative adults without recent acute infections or vaccinations as donors. The material sequenced was PBMCs. The receptor was derived from a woman in her forties in good health. Some clones in this sample may be carry-over from other donors' samples. The chain has TRBV15 and TRBJ2-7; TRBD2 agrees at 12 bases. The CDR3, as DNA: TGTGCCACCAGCAGAACCGGGACTAGCGGGCCCTACGAGCAGTACTTC. This encodes CATSRTGTSGPYEQYF.